Shown below are 13 T cell receptor beta chains from a single sample sequenced in a study of CD8+ T cells in alopecia areata. Extracted RNA was reverse transcribed into cDNA, the sequencing template. Clones were read by immunoSEQ multiplex PCR, and TCRdb kept only the in-frame ones, dropping some. Of 100,000 to 120,000 clones in the sample, 55% to 70% are singletons; the top ten hold around a quarter. The sample comprised NKG2D-low CD8+ T cells sorted from blood. The origin of the receptors is a human donor with alopecia areata.

The rearrangement joins TRBV6-5 to TRBJ2-1; TRBD1 matches 11 bases. Germline V CDR1 and CDR2: MNHEY, SVGAGI. This CDR3 contains 15 residues. The J segment lost 9 bases and the V segment lost 4 bases, leaving 8 bases of the junction unmatched. Here the CDR3 DNA reads TGTGCCAGCAGTTCTATAGGACAGGGGGCTGGTGAGCAGTTCTTC. This codes for CASSSIGQGAGEQFF.

This chain uses TRBV2 with TRBJ2-7; D perhaps matches TRBD1 (6 bases). CDR3 length: 13 amino acids. Germline-derived CDR1 and CDR2 are SNHLY and FYNNEI. V lost 7 bases to trimming and J lost 4 bases, with 14 bases between them. CDR3 nucleotide sequence: TGTGCCAGCATCTTGGGCAGGGGATACGAGCAGTACTTC. This translates into CASILGRGYEQYF.

This clone was observed a handful of times. This rearrangement joins TRBV7-9 to TRBJ2-1; D not resolved. The germline CDR1 and CDR2 sequences are SEHNR and FQNEAQ (reference sequence). The CDR3 spans 13 residues. The V end was cut by 5 bases, the J end by 8 bases, with 13 bases between. CDR3 protein: CASSPVPLDEQFF. The CDR3 bases are TGTGCCAGCAGCCCTGTCCCCCTAGATGAGCAGTTCTTC.

Concerning this clone: Sequence at one end of the junction differs from germline and may be a read error. This chain joins TRBV7-7 and TRBJ2-5; TRBD2 aligns across 10 bases. The germline V gene has CDR1 SSHAT and CDR2 FNYEAQ (reference sequence). The CDR3 consists of 15 residues. CDR3 bases: TGTGCTAGCAGCTTACTACTAGCGGGACGGGAGACCCAGTACTTC. This encodes CASSLLLAGRETQYF.

This chain uses TRBV28 with TRBJ2-6; possibly TRBD1 for D (5 bases). The CDR3 covers 14 residues. The V end was cut by 5 bases, the J end by 3 bases, with 8 bases between. Germline V lookup: CDR1 MDHEN, CDR2 SYDVKM. CDR3 region: CASSQGYGANVLTF. DNA of the CDR3: TGTGCCAGCAGTCAGGGTTATGGGGCCAACGTCCTGACTTTC.

This clone was seen a single time. V gene TRBV13 combines with J gene TRBJ2-3; 7 bases fit TRBD2. This CDR3 comprises 14 residues. Germline trimming cut 7 bases from V and 7 bases from J; bases unmatched to any gene: 11. Per germline, CDR1 PRHDT and CDR2 FYEKMQ (reference sequence). CDR3 region: CASTAGREIHTQYF. CDR3 DNA sequence: TGTGCCAGCACTGCCGGGCGGGAGATCCATACGCAGTATTTT.

The chain couples TRBV9 to TRBJ2-1; possibly TRBD2 for D (6 bases). V was trimmed by 3 bases and J by 0 bases, leaving 16 bases between them. Looked up from germline, CDR1 is SGDLS and CDR2 is YYNGEE. The CDR3 totals 17 residues. Written as DNA, the CDR3 is TGTGCCAGCAGCGCAGACGGTAGCGGCAGCTCCTACAATGAGCAGTTCTTC. This sequence encodes CASSADGSGSSYNEQFF.

This chain links TRBV4-2 with TRBJ1-1; TRBD1 might be the D (6 bases). The V gene lost 5 bases and the J gene lost 11 bases, with 18 bases spanning the gap. This CDR3 comprises 13 residues. Germline CDR1 is LGHNA and CDR2 is YNFKEQ. CDR3 amino acids: CASSWDGGEEAFF. CDR3 nucleotide sequence: TGTGCCAGCAGCTGGGACGGGGGCGAGGAGGCTTTCTTT.

The DNA of the CDR3 is TGTGCCAGCAGCCAGTCTGGGGCCAACGTCCTGACTTTC. Residues: CASSQSGANVLTF. V and J are TRBV14 and TRBJ2-6; D not resolved. Germline CDR1 is SGHDN and CDR2 is FVKESK. V lost 3 bases, J lost 1 base, and 1 base lay in between. The CDR3 is made up of 13 amino acids.

The chain uses TRBV13 and TRBJ2-3; D possibly corresponds to TRBD1 (6 bases). The V gene's germline CDR1 is PRHDT and CDR2 FYEKMQ (reference sequence). This CDR3 spans 16 amino acids. The V and J ends lost 0 bases and 0 bases respectively, with 10 bases between them. CDR3 region: CASSLGQGSSTDTQYF. CDR3 bases: TGTGCCAGCAGCTTAGGACAGGGTAGTAGCACAGATACGCAGTATTTT.

This clone occurred many times. J is TRBJ2-2 and V is TRBV7-3; maybe TRBD2 (5 bases). Germline assignment: CDR1 SGHTA and CDR2 FQGTGA. Trimming cost V 1 base and J 5 bases, with 14 bases left between them. CDR3 size: 16 residues. CDR3: CASSLSGPPGTGELFF. In nucleotides, the CDR3 is TGTGCCAGCAGCTTAAGCGGTCCCCCGGGGACCGGGGAGCTGTTTTTT.

This clone was picked up a small number of times. V gene TRBV7-9 combines with J gene TRBJ2-5; either TRBD1 or TRBD2 may supply D (5 bases each). Trimming removed 0 bases at V and 3 bases at J, with 11 bases between. The CDR3 extends over 15 amino acids. The germline gives CDR1 SEHNR, CDR2 FQNEAQ (reference sequence). The CDR3 loop reads CASSLARGREETQYF. The CDR3 coding sequence is TGTGCCAGCAGCTTAGCTCGGGGCCGCGAAGAGACCCAGTACTTC. The full variable domain, completed using reference TRBV7-9 and TRBJ2-5, is DTGVSQNPRHKITKRGQNVTFRCDPISEHNRLYWYRQTLGQGPEFLTYFQNEAQLEKSRLLSDRFSAERPKGSFSTLEIQRTEQGDSAMYLCASSLARGREETQYFGPGTRLLVL.

The CDR3 reads CAESAAADQETQYF. The CDR3 nucleotides read TGTGCCGAATCTGCCGCGGCAGATCAAGAGACCCAGTACTTC. The V gene is TRBV7-9, the J gene TRBJ2-5, with unresolved D. In germline, CDR1 is SEHNR, CDR2 FQNEAQ (reference sequence). Trimming removed 11 bases at V and 2 bases at J, with 18 bases between. The CDR3 totals 14 residues.